Presented here are 3 T cell receptor beta chains from one specimen sequenced in a study of T cell responses to AZD1222 COVID-19 vaccine. Clones were sequenced by immunoSEQ multiplex PCR, and TCRdb holds only the in-frame ones, with some missing. This table holds fewer than 200,000 clones, 90% found once. Material: peripheral blood, obtained on day 0 of AZD1222 vaccination. The receptors originated from an adult in good health.

The rearrangement uses TRBV6-5 and TRBJ2-7; D is perhaps TRBD2 (6 bases). The CDR3 is 15 residues long. The V gene's germline CDR1 is MNHEY and CDR2 SVGAGI. V lost 7 bases, J lost 3 bases, and 19 bases lay in between. The CDR3, as DNA: TGTGCCAGCACCCCCTTGGAGGGCGCTTACTACGAGCAGTACTTC. Protein: CASTPLEGAYYEQYF.

The chain joins TRBV10-3 to TRBJ1-1; TRBD1 is a possible D gene (5 bases). Trimming took 4 bases from V and 0 from J, leaving 12 bases between them. Germline CDR1 is ENHRY and CDR2 is SYGVKD. This CDR3 comprises 15 residues. Here the CDR3 reads CAISGRVDLNTEAFF. The CDR3 DNA is TGTGCCATCAGTGGCAGGGTTGACTTGAACACTGAAGCTTTCTTT.

The chain combines TRBV30 with TRBJ1-5, with D possibly matching TRBD1 (6 bases). The CDR3 covers 15 residues. V was pared by 0 bases and J by 3 bases, with 12 bases between. CDR1 is GTSNPN, CDR2 SVGIG, per germline (reference sequence). In DNA form, the CDR3 reads TGTGCCTGGAGTGTACGTGGGGGCCCCAATCAGCCCCAGCATTTT. It is translated as CAWSVRGGPNQPQHF.